The entry below gives a single T cell receptor (beta chain) sequence along with its context. Germline V gene lookup returns CDR1 SNHLY and CDR2 FYNNEI. This CDR3 is built from 17 residues. The ends lost 9 bases at V and 3 bases at J; junction bases unmatched: 17. These data belong to a study of blood T cell repertoires in COVID-19. Repertoires were generated with immunoSEQ multiplex PCR, while TCRdb's copy carries only in-frame clones and drops some. The sample yields 250,000 to 300,000 clones, 80% to 90% seen once. The TCR was taken from a man younger than 30 who had recovered from COVID-19. Sequences were obtained from PBMCs or T cells enriched from blood (not recorded which). The chain is built from TRBV2 and TRBJ2-3, with 8 nucleotides matching TRBD2. CDR3 loop: CASYRGGQRTLTDTQYF. The CDR3 DNA reads TGTGCCAGTTATCGGGGGGGTCAAAGGACCCTGACAGATACGCAGTATTTT.